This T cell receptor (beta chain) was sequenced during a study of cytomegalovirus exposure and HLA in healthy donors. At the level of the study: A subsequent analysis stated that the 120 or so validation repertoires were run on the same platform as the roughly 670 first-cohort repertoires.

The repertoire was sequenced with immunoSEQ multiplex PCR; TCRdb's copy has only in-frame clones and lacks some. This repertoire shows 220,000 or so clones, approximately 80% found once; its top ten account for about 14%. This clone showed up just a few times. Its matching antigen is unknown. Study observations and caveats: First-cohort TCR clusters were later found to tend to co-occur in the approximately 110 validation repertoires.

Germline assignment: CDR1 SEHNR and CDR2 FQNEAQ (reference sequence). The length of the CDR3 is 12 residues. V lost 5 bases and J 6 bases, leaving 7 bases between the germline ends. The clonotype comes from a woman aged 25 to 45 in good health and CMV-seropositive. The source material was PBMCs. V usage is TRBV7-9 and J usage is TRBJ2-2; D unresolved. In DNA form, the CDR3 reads TGTGCCAGCAGCCTATACTCCGGGGAGCTGTTTTTT. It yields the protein CASSLYSGELFF. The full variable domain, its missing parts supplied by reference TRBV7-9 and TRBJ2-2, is DTGVSQNPRHKITKRGQNVTFRCDPISEHNRLYWYRQTLGQGPEFLTYFQNEAQLEKSRLLSDRFSAERPKGSFSTLEIQRTEQGDSAMYLCASSLYSGELFFGEGSRLTVL.